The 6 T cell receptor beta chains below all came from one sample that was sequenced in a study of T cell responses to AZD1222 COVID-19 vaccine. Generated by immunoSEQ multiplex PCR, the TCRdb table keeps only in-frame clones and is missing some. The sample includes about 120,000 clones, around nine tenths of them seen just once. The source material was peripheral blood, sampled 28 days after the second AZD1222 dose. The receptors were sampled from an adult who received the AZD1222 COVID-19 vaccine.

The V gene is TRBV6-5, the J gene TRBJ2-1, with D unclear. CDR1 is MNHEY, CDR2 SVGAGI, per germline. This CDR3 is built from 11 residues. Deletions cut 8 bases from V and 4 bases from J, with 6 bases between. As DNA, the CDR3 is TGTGCCAGCGGGAAATACAATGAGCAGTTCTTC. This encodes CASGKYNEQFF.

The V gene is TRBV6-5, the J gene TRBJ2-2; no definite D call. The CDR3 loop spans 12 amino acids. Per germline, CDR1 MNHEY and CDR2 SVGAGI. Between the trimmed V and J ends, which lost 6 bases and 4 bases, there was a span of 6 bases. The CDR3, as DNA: TGTGCCAGCAGGGGGTCCACCGGGGAGCTGTTTTTT. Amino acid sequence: CASRGSTGELFF.

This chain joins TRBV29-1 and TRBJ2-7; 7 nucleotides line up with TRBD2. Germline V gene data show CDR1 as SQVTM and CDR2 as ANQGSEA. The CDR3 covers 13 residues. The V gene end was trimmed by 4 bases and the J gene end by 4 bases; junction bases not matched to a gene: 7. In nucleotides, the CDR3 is TGCAGCGTTGCTGACGGGGGGAGATACGAGCAGTACTTC. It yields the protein CSVADGGRYEQYF.

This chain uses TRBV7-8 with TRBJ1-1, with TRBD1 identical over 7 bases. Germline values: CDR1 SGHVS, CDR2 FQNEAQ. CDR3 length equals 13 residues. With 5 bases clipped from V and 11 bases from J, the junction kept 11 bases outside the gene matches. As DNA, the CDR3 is TGTGCCAGCAGCCCCGGAGGAGCAGGGGGGGCTTTCTTT. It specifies CASSPGGAGGAFF.

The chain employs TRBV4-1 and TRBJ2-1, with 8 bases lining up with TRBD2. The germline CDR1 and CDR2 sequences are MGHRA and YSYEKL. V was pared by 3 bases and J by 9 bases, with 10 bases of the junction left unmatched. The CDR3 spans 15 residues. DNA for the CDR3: TGCGCCAGCAGCCAGGCCCCGGGTAGCGGGATTGAGCAGTTCTTC. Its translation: CASSQAPGSGIEQFF.

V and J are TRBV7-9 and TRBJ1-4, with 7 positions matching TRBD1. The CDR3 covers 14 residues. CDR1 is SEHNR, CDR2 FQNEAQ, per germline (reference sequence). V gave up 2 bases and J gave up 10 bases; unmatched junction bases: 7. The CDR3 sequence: CASSLQGGLGKLFF. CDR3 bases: TGTGCCAGCAGCTTACAGGGGGGGCTGGGAAAACTGTTTTTT.